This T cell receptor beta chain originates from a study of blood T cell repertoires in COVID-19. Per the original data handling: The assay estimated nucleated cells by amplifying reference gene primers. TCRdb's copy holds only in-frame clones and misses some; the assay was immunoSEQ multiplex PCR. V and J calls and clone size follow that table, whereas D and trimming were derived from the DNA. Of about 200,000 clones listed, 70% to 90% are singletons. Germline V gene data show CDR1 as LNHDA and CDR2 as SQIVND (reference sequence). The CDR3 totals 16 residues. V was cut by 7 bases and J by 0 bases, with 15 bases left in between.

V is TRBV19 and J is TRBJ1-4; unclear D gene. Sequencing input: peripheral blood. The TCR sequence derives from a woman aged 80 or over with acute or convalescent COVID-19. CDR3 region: CASNSGLSPTNEKLFF. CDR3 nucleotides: TGTGCCAGTAATTCAGGATTATCCCCAACTAATGAAAAACTGTTTTTT. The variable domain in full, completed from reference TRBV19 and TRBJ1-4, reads DGGITQSPKYLFRKEGQNVTLSCEQNLNHDAMYWYRQDPGQGLRLIYYSQIVNDFQKGDIAEGYSVSREKKESFPLTVTSAQKNPTAFYLCASNSGLSPTNEKLFFGSGTQLSVL.